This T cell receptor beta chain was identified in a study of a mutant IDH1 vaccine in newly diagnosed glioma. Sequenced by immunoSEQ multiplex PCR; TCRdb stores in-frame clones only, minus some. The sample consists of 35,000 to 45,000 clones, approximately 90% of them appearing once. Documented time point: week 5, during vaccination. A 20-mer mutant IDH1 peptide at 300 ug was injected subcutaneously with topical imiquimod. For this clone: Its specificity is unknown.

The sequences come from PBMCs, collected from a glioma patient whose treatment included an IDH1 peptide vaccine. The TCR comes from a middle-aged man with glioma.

The CDR3 DNA reads as TGTGCCAGCAGCTTCGGACAGGACGCCTACGAGCAGTACTTC. Its translation is CASSFGQDAYEQYF. This chain connects TRBV5-5 to TRBJ2-7, with 7 bases identical to TRBD1. The CDR3 contains 14 residues. Germline lookup yields CDR1 SGHKS and CDR2 YYEKEE (reference sequence). J lost 2 bases, V lost 2 bases, and 4 bases had no gene match. Based on the CDR3 plus reference TRBV5-5 and TRBJ2-7, the full variable domain is DAGVTQSPTHLIKTRGQQVTLRCSPISGHKSVSWYQQVLGQGPQFIFQYYEKEERGRGNFPDRFSARQFPNYSSELNVNALLLGDSALYLCASSFGQDAYEQYFGPGTRLTVT.